The 10 T cell receptor beta chains given below trace back to one sample, sequenced in a study of T cells in localized non-small cell lung cancer. Only in-frame clones appear in the TCRdb table, and some are missing; sequencing was by immunoSEQ multiplex PCR. The sample gives about 40,000 clones, around 85% of which show up once; 5% to 7% is in the top ten. This sample comprised peripheral blood, obtained before any cancer treatment. The source of these receptors is a man aged 40 to 69 with stage I lung adenocarcinoma.

V gene TRBV6-5 combines with J gene TRBJ2-4, with a tentative D call TRBD2 (5 bases). The length of the CDR3 is 15 residues. V was pared by 0 bases and J by 9 bases, with 15 bases between. Germline CDR1 reads MNHEY; CDR2 reads SVGAGI. In nucleotides, the CDR3 is TGTGCCAGCAGTTACTCGCGGGCCTCCCCTGGCATTCAGTACTTC. Translating it yields CASSYSRASPGIQYF.

The V call is TRBV7-2, the J call TRBJ2-2; 8 bases are a match to TRBD2. The V and J ends lost 6 bases and 8 bases, in that order; junction bases with no gene match: 2. This CDR3 is 12 amino acids long. Germline values: CDR1 SGHTA, CDR2 FQGNSA. Here the CDR3 reads CASRPSGGELFF. In DNA form, the CDR3 reads TGTGCCAGCAGACCTAGCGGGGGGGAGCTGTTTTTT.

The chain couples TRBV7-8 to TRBJ1-2; D unresolved. Trimming cost V 0 bases and J 1 base, with 6 bases left between them. The length of the CDR3 is 14 residues. Germline lookup yields CDR1 SGHVS and CDR2 FQNEAQ. The CDR3 protein is CASSLALGNYGYTF. The DNA of the CDR3 is TGTGCCAGCAGCTTAGCGCTTGGTAACTATGGCTACACCTTC.

V is TRBV7-9 and J is TRBJ1-2, with TRBD1 matching over 7 bases. The CDR3 extends over 16 amino acids. Germline CDR1 SEHNR, CDR2 FQNEAQ (reference sequence). Trimming cost V 5 bases and J 3 bases; bases outside gene matches: 12. The CDR3 nucleotides are TGTGCCAGCAGCCCAACAGACCTGACAGGGTACTATGGCTACACCTTC. Protein: CASSPTDLTGYYGYTF.

J is TRBJ2-3 and V is TRBV5-5, with D uncertain. Trimming cost V 2 bases and J 6 bases, with 7 bases left between them. The CDR3 contains 12 residues. Germline lookup yields CDR1 SGHKS and CDR2 YYEKEE (reference sequence). The CDR3 DNA sequence: TGTGCCAGCAGCTTTTTCGACGATACGCAGTATTTT. The encoded protein is CASSFFDDTQYF.

The chain carries TRBV28 and TRBJ2-7, with no clear D. Germline loops: CDR1 MDHEN, CDR2 SYDVKM. Trimming cost V 3 bases and J 2 bases, with 5 bases left between them. There are 12 residues in the CDR3. Here the CDR3 DNA reads TGTGCCAGCAGTTTCCCCCCCTACGAGCAGTACTTC. Its translation is CASSFPPYEQYF.

The V gene is TRBV5-1, the J gene TRBJ2-5, with D possibly matching TRBD1 (5 bases). This CDR3 spans 13 amino acids. CDR1 is SGHRS and CDR2 is YFSETQ in the germline V gene. V was trimmed by 0 bases and J by 5 bases, leaving 8 bases between them. DNA of the CDR3: TGCGCCAGCAGCTTGGCCAGGGCCGAGACCCAGTACTTC. This gives the protein CASSLARAETQYF.

This clone has a handful of counts. The chain joins TRBV10-3 to TRBJ2-3; D is unclear. Trimming took off 6 bases at V and 1 base at J, with 17 bases between the two ends. The CDR3 covers 16 residues. Germline lookup yields CDR1 ENHRY and CDR2 SYGVKD. The CDR3 spells CAIREPFEIGTDTQYF. The CDR3 bases are TGTGCCATCAGGGAACCTTTCGAGATCGGCACAGATACGCAGTATTTT.

The chain joins TRBV5-1 to TRBJ2-5; maybe TRBD1 (6 bases). Germline CDR1 is SGHRS and CDR2 is YFSETQ. CDR3 size: 15 residues. The ends were cut back, 2 bases at V and 4 bases at J, with 15 bases in the middle. This CDR3 reads CASSFRQGYVETQYF. The DNA of the CDR3 is TGCGCCAGCAGCTTTCGGCAGGGGTACGTAGAGACCCAGTACTTC.

The chain joins TRBV11-2 to TRBJ2-1, with D maybe TRBD1 (5 bases). This CDR3 is 12 amino acids long. Trimming removed 2 bases at V and 10 bases at J, with 9 bases between. The germline gives CDR1 SGHAT, CDR2 FQNNGV. The CDR3 sequence is CASSLNQGEQFF. Written as DNA, the CDR3 is TGTGCCAGCAGCTTAAATCAGGGAGAGCAGTTCTTC. Full variable domain (remainder filled in from reference TRBV11-2 and TRBJ2-1): EAGVAQSPRYKIIEKRQSVAFWCNPISGHATLYWYQQILGQGPKLLIQFQNNGVVDDSQLPKDRFSAERLKGVDSTLKIQPAKLEDSAVYLCASSLNQGEQFFGPGTRLTVL.